This passage covers 9 T cell receptor beta chains from one sample sequenced in a study of blood T cell repertoires in COVID-19. Some clones are missing from TCRdb's copy, which holds only in-frame ones; the method was immunoSEQ multiplex PCR. Altogether around 300,000 clones are present, about 85% being singletons, with the ten largest covering 2.5%. The sample taken for sequencing was PBMCs or T cells enriched from blood (not recorded which). These TCRs come from a woman between 45 and 65 years old who had recovered from COVID-19.

The chain has TRBV28 and TRBJ1-5; unclear D gene. The CDR3 is 15 amino acids. V lost 0 bases and J 1 base, leaving 7 bases between the germline ends. The germline gives CDR1 MDHEN, CDR2 SYDVKM. Written as DNA, the CDR3 is TGTGCCAGCAGTTTATGGCACGGGAGCAATCAGCCCCAGCATTTT. It translates to CASSLWHGSNQPQHF.

The V call is TRBV28, the J call TRBJ2-1, with D maybe TRBD2 (5 bases). From germline, CDR1 is MDHEN and CDR2 SYDVKM. CDR3 length equals 12 residues. Trimming removed 6 bases at V and 6 bases at J, with 9 bases between. The CDR3 sequence is CASRGAVNEQFF. Written as DNA, the CDR3 is TGTGCCAGCAGGGGAGCGGTCAATGAGCAGTTCTTC.

The chain recombines TRBV5-1 with TRBJ1-1; the match to TRBD1 covers 9 bases. The CDR3 has 14 residues. V lost 4 bases, J lost 5 bases, and 6 bases stayed unmatched. CDR1 is SGHRS and CDR2 is YFSETQ in the germline V gene. The CDR3 bases are TGCGCCAGCAGCGGGATGACAGGGGGAACTGAAGCTTTCTTT. This codes for CASSGMTGGTEAFF.

This chain connects TRBV7-9 to TRBJ1-2; 10 bases align to TRBD1. CDR3 size: 16 residues. Germline V CDR1 and CDR2: SEHNR, FQNEAQ (reference sequence). Germline trimming cut 1 base from V and 5 bases from J; bases unmatched to any gene: 7. CDR3 nucleotides: TGTGCCAGCAGCTTAGAGGGACAGGGGCGCTGGTATGGCTACACCTTC. Translation: CASSLEGQGRWYGYTF.

In this sample, this clone turned up once. V usage is TRBV4-1 and J usage is TRBJ1-1; D possibly corresponds to TRBD1 (5 bases). Germline assignment: CDR1 MGHRA and CDR2 YSYEKL. V was pared by 2 bases and J by 4 bases, with 11 bases between. This CDR3 has 14 residues. This CDR3 is CASSQQGSGTEAFF. In DNA, the CDR3 is TGCGCCAGCAGCCAACAGGGATCGGGCACTGAAGCTTTCTTT.

The CDR3 DNA follows: TGTGCCAGCAGTTATGGGGCAGGGGATCAGCCCCAGCATTTT. Translating gives CASSYGAGDQPQHF. This rearrangement joins TRBV6-2 or TRBV6-3 to TRBJ1-5; D perhaps matches TRBD1 (6 bases). The CDR3 totals 14 residues. Germline values: CDR1 MNHEY, CDR2 SVGEGT. Trimming removed 3 bases at V and 5 bases at J, with 11 bases between.

The chain combines TRBV6-5 with TRBJ2-7, with D perhaps TRBD1 (5 bases). V lost 6 bases and J 4 bases, leaving 10 bases between the germline ends. From germline, CDR1 is MNHEY and CDR2 SVGAGI. This CDR3 region has 12 residues. Here the CDR3 reads CASRPQGYEQYF. The CDR3 bases are TGTGCCAGCAGACCTCAGGGATACGAGCAGTACTTC.

This clone has just one count. The rearrangement uses TRBV6-2 or TRBV6-3 and TRBJ2-3; 7 nucleotides align to TRBD2. Germline values: CDR1 MNHEY, CDR2 SVGEGT. This CDR3 spans 15 amino acids. V dropped 2 bases and J dropped 11; count of bases not matched to a gene: 13. CDR3 region: CASSYQRGPRVRQYF. Here the CDR3 DNA reads TGTGCCAGCAGTTACCAGCGGGGACCTCGGGTGAGGCAGTATTTT.

The count of this clone is one. The chain has TRBV27 and TRBJ2-5; D remains unclear. CDR1 is MNHEY and CDR2 is SMNVEV in the germline V gene (reference sequence). Trimming removed 4 bases from V and 5 bases from J, with 5 bases in between. This CDR3 comprises 11 residues. CDR3 loop: CASSSRETQYF. Written as DNA, the CDR3 is TGTGCCAGCAGTTCCCGGGAGACCCAGTACTTC.